Following are 29 T cell receptor beta chains from one sample sequenced in a study of shared T cell receptors in the human thymus (dated by TCRdb to about 2021). Libraries were prepared through the immunoSEQ multiplex PCR assay. The immuneACCESS repertoire file appears here via TCRdb, limited to in-frame rearrangements. These files lack a portion of the clones; in checked studies, under half of the deficit traces to unresolved V genes, and the cause of the others is not known. Across this sample there are roughly 500,000 clones, with around three quarters seen only once. The leading ten clones occupy around 0.012% of the sample. A further study also used this sample, focusing on human thymus T cells.

The sequenced sample consisted of thymocytes. Receptors originate from a boy in the first two years of life with a congenital heart defect. Donor details come from another sample of the same person, matched by shared clones.

The chain uses TRBV5-8 and TRBJ2-5, with D maybe TRBD1 (6 bases). V was trimmed by 8 bases and J by 1 base, leaving 15 bases between them. Looked up from germline, CDR1 is SGHTS and CDR2 is YDEGEE. The CDR3 loop spans 14 amino acids. This chain's CDR3 is CASRRTALQETQYF. The DNA for the CDR3 is TGTGCCAGTCGGAGGACAGCGCTCCAAGAGACCCAGTACTTC.

This clone was seen just once. The chain uses TRBV7-8 and TRBJ2-7, with TRBD1 as a possible D gene (6 bases). V lost 5 bases, J lost 4 bases, and 18 bases lay in between. Germline lookup yields CDR1 SGHVS and CDR2 FQNEAQ. The CDR3 is 15 residues long. The chain's CDR3 is CASSPWNRERYEQYF. In DNA form, the CDR3 reads TGTGCCAGCAGCCCCTGGAACAGGGAGAGGTACGAGCAGTACTTC.

This clone was seen only once. The chain uses TRBV2 and TRBJ1-2; a weak D match, TRBD1 (5 bases). V was clipped by 3 bases and J by 4 bases, with 9 bases between them. The CDR3 has 13 residues. Per the germline V gene, CDR1 is SNHLY and CDR2 is FYNNEI. CDR3 sequence (DNA): TGTGCCAGCAGTGAGTGGCAGGGCTATGGCTACACCTTC. It translates to CASSEWQGYGYTF.

The chain employs TRBV9 and TRBJ2-3, with 9 bases fitting TRBD1. The germline V gene has CDR1 SGDLS and CDR2 YYNGEE. The J segment lost 8 bases and the V segment lost 0 bases, leaving 7 bases of the junction unmatched. This CDR3 has 15 amino acids. This chain's CDR3 is CASSVEDRGRVTQYF. In DNA, the CDR3 is TGTGCCAGCAGCGTAGAGGACAGGGGACGGGTTACGCAGTATTTT.

The chain recombines TRBV2 with TRBJ2-7, with TRBD2 matching 7 bases. The CDR3 extends over 13 amino acids. Germline V lookup: CDR1 SNHLY, CDR2 FYNNEI. The J segment lost 3 bases and the V segment lost 6 bases, leaving 5 bases of the junction unmatched. The CDR3 DNA follows: TGTGCCAGCAGGGGTGGGGGGGGCTACGAGCAGTACTTC. It encodes CASRGGGGYEQYF.

The chain joins TRBV27 to TRBJ2-7; D may be TRBD1 (6 bases). Trimming removed 4 bases from V and 0 bases from J, with 16 bases in between. The germline CDR1 and CDR2 sequences are MNHEY and SMNVEV (reference sequence). CDR3 length: 16 residues. DNA for the CDR3: TGTGCCAGCAGTTGCGGGCCACAGGGATACTCCTACGAGCAGTACTTC. Its protein is CASSCGPQGYSYEQYF.

The J gene is TRBJ1-4, the V gene TRBV9; TRBD1 matches at 9 bases. CDR3 length equals 15 residues. V lost 0 bases and J lost 6; bases outside the gene matches: 3. CDR1 and CDR2 from the germline V gene are SGDLS and YYNGEE. The CDR3 reads CASSVVGTGHEKLFF. CDR3 in DNA: TGTGCCAGCAGCGTAGTGGGGACAGGGCATGAAAAACTGTTTTTT.

On this clone itself: Its ends do not fully match the called genes, so a read error is possible. The CDR3 region is CAVSYRDRELYEQYF. As DNA, the CDR3 is TGTGCCGTCAGCTACCGGGACAGGGAACTTTACGAGCAGTACTTC. The chain employs TRBV10-3 and TRBJ2-7, with 9 bases matching TRBD1. The CDR3 consists of 15 residues. Germline V gene sequence: CDR1 ENHRY, CDR2 SYGVKD.

This chain uses TRBV4-3 with TRBJ2-7; D may be TRBD1 (6 bases). With 3 bases removed from V and 3 bases from J, the gap between germline ends came to 15 bases. The germline V gene has CDR1 LGHNA and CDR2 YSLEER. The CDR3 extends over 15 amino acids. The CDR3 sequence: CASSQRRDMLYEQYF. For the CDR3, the DNA is TGCGCCAGCAGCCAGCGCCGGGACATGCTCTACGAGCAGTACTTC.

The CDR3 protein is CASSQDLAGGDEQFF. CDR3 nucleotides: TGCGCCAGCAGCCAAGACCTAGCGGGAGGGGATGAGCAGTTCTTC. V and J are TRBV4-3 and TRBJ2-1; 12 bases fit TRBD2. Losses at the gene ends were 0 bases for V and 8 bases for J; bases not matched to a gene: 2. The CDR3 loop spans 15 amino acids. CDR1 is LGHNA, CDR2 YSLEER, per germline.

The genes are TRBV6-6 and TRBJ2-2; 8 bases fit TRBD2. Germline loops: CDR1 MNHNY, CDR2 SVGAGI (reference sequence). The CDR3 has 16 amino acids. The CDR3 DNA reads as TGTGCTACCCGTACGGGCGGGAGGCTGAACACCGGGGAGCTGTTTTTT. Protein: CATRTGGRLNTGELFF.

The CDR3 here is CASSSGQDENEKLFF. The CDR3 DNA follows: TGTGCCAGCAGCTCCGGACAGGATGAGAACGAAAAACTGTTTTTT. This chain uses TRBV5-6 with TRBJ1-4, with TRBD1 identical over 7 bases. Losses at the gene ends were 3 bases for V and 8 bases for J; bases not matched to a gene: 10. CDR1 and CDR2 from the germline V gene are SGHDT and YYEEEE. The CDR3 extends over 15 amino acids.

The chain combines TRBV27 with TRBJ2-4; 8 nucleotides agree with TRBD2. This CDR3 spans 13 amino acids. V lost 10 bases and J lost 3; bases outside the gene matches: 5. Germline values: CDR1 MNHEY, CDR2 SMNVEV (reference sequence). CDR3 bases: TGTGCCACCTCACGGGGGGGCAAAAACATTCAGTACTTC. It is translated as CATSRGGKNIQYF.

The chain combines TRBV20-1 with TRBJ2-1; 9 positions match TRBD2. The CDR3 spans 10 residues. V was clipped by 6 bases and J by 14 bases; unmatched bases: 5. Germline lookup yields CDR1 DFQATT and CDR2 SNEGSKA (reference sequence). CDR3: CSAGSGSEFF. The CDR3 DNA sequence: TGCAGTGCGGGTAGCGGGAGTGAGTTCTTC.

The V call is TRBV20-1, the J call TRBJ1-2; a weak D match, TRBD1 (5 bases). The CDR3 runs 9 residues. The germline gives CDR1 DFQATT, CDR2 SNEGSKA (reference sequence). Trimming stripped 3 bases from V and 9 bases from J, with 5 bases between. CDR3 nucleotide sequence: TGCAGTGCTAGGGACAGCTACACCTTC. Translated: CSARDSYTF.

This sequence joins TRBV7-6 and TRBJ2-2; 10 nucleotides match TRBD1. The CDR3 spans 20 residues. Germline lookup yields CDR1 SGHVS and CDR2 FNYEAQ. Germline trimming cut 3 bases from V and 3 bases from J; bases unmatched to any gene: 16. The CDR3 bases are TGTGCCAGCAGCTTTCGACAGGGGGCGATGGACCGCAAACACACCGGGGAGCTGTTTTTT. It codes for CASSFRQGAMDRKHTGELFF. Combining the CDR3 with reference TRBV7-6 and TRBJ2-2 gives the whole variable domain GAGVSQSPRYKVTKRGQDVALRCDPISGHVSLYWYRQALGQGPEFLTYFNYEAQQDKSGLPNDRFSAERPEGSISTLTIQRTEQRDSAMYRCASSFRQGAMDRKHTGELFFGEGSRLTVL.

This clone was found a few times. The chain recombines TRBV4-1 with TRBJ2-1, with 7 positions matching TRBD2. Trimming at V came to 0 bases and at J to 4 bases, leaving 9 bases not matched to a gene. CDR1 is MGHRA, CDR2 YSYEKL, per germline. CDR3 length: 17 residues. CDR3: CASSQDGVRGTYNEQFF. CDR3 nucleotide sequence: TGCGCCAGCAGCCAAGACGGGGTGCGGGGGACTTACAATGAGCAGTTCTTC.

V gene TRBV6-5 combines with J gene TRBJ1-1; D not resolved. CDR1 is MNHEY, CDR2 SVGAGI, per germline. This CDR3 contains 13 residues. V was clipped by 2 bases and J by 5 bases, with 9 bases between them. CDR3 DNA sequence: TGTGCCAGCAGTTACGAGAGGTGTACTGAAGCTTTCTTT. Its protein is CASSYERCTEAFF.

V and J are TRBV7-2 and TRBJ1-4; no reliable D call. Germline loops: CDR1 SGHTA, CDR2 FQGNSA. The CDR3 runs to 14 residues. V gave up 6 bases and J gave up 5 bases, with 13 bases separating them. CDR3 protein: CASSPTLENEKLFF. Here the CDR3 DNA reads TGTGCCAGCAGTCCGACACTGGAAAATGAAAAACTGTTTTTT.

The chain employs TRBV25-1 and TRBJ1-2, with D hard to call. The length of the CDR3 is 17 residues. Germline assignment: CDR1 MGHDK and CDR2 SYGVNS. Trimming took off 5 bases at V and 2 bases at J, with 21 bases between the two ends. CDR3: CASSPKGRRTKNYGYTF. The CDR3 DNA is TGTGCCAGCAGTCCCAAAGGGAGACGGACGAAAAACTATGGCTACACCTTC.

This chain uses TRBV28 with TRBJ1-5, with 9 bases matching TRBD1. V trimming: 4 bases; J trimming: 4 bases; junction bases outside the gene matches: 11. The germline V gene has CDR1 MDHEN and CDR2 SYDVKM. CDR3 size: 17 residues. CDR3 sequence reads: CASSSFSQGAPNQPQHF. The CDR3 nucleotides are TGTGCCAGCAGTTCCTTTTCACAGGGGGCCCCAAATCAGCCCCAGCATTTT.

The chain links TRBV29-1 to TRBJ2-5; D is unresolved. The CDR3 has 12 amino acids. The V gene lost 0 bases and the J gene lost 4 bases, with 6 bases spanning the gap. The V gene's germline CDR1 is SQVTM and CDR2 ANQGSEA. The CDR3 loop reads CSVEDSGETQYF. The CDR3 region has the DNA TGCAGCGTTGAAGATAGTGGAGAGACCCAGTACTTC.

The chain carries TRBV28 and TRBJ1-5; 7 bases are shared with TRBD1. The germline V gene encodes CDR1 MDHEN and CDR2 SYDVKM. The V gene end was trimmed by 3 bases and the J gene end by 5 bases; junction bases not matched to a gene: 7. The CDR3 has 15 amino acids. The CDR3 nucleotides read TGTGCCAGCAGTTTTCGACAGGGAGATTATCAGCCCCAGCATTTT. It translates to CASSFRQGDYQPQHF.

The chain joins TRBV6-5 to TRBJ1-1; maybe TRBD1 (6 bases). The germline gives CDR1 MNHEY, CDR2 SVGAGI. The CDR3 extends over 15 amino acids. Between the trimmed V and J ends, which lost 5 bases and 5 bases, there was a span of 18 bases. The CDR3 is CASSPTGSVLTEAFF. CDR3 DNA sequence: TGTGCCAGCAGTCCTACAGGGTCTGTTTTAACTGAAGCTTTCTTT.

The chain joins TRBV19 to TRBJ2-7; 7 nucleotides agree with TRBD1. The germline V gene has CDR1 LNHDA and CDR2 SQIVND (reference sequence). The CDR3 spans 15 residues. V was clipped by 6 bases and J by 1 base; unmatched bases: 9. The CDR3 loop is CASRPGDRESYEQYF. The CDR3, as DNA: TGTGCCAGTAGACCAGGAGACAGGGAGTCCTACGAGCAGTACTTC.

The chain employs TRBV19 and TRBJ1-5; tentatively, D is TRBD1 (6 bases). Germline V CDR1 and CDR2: LNHDA, SQIVND (reference sequence). The CDR3 runs to 16 residues. V was trimmed by 1 base and J by 3 bases, leaving 13 bases between them. The CDR3 is CASSIGQEDPNQPQHF. The CDR3 nucleotides read TGTGCCAGTAGTATAGGACAGGAGGACCCCAATCAGCCCCAGCATTTT.

The gene calls are TRBV4-3 and TRBJ1-1; no clear D. This CDR3 has 16 amino acids. Trimming pared 5 bases from V and 1 base from J, leaving 17 bases between. The germline gives CDR1 LGHNA, CDR2 YSLEER. The CDR3 loop reads CASSARPRRRNTEAFF. The CDR3, as DNA: TGCGCCAGCAGCGCCCGCCCCCGGCGGAGGAACACTGAAGCTTTCTTT.

This chain joins TRBV9 and TRBJ2-3, with 8 bases that match TRBD2. The CDR3 has 17 residues. Looked up from germline, CDR1 is SGDLS and CDR2 is YYNGEE. V lost 1 base to trimming and J lost 2 bases; unmatched junction nucleotides: 9. The CDR3 protein is CASSVSGGDWATDTQYF. The CDR3 coding sequence is TGTGCCAGCAGCGTATCCGGGGGGGATTGGGCCACAGATACGCAGTATTTT.

The V gene is TRBV5-4, the J gene TRBJ2-5; perhaps TRBD2 as D (5 bases). The ends were cut back, 0 bases at V and 2 bases at J, with 11 bases in the middle. The length of the CDR3 is 15 residues. In germline, CDR1 is SGHNT, CDR2 YYREEE (reference sequence). The CDR3 DNA reads as TGTGCCAGCAGCTTGGGACCGGGAACACAAGAGACCCAGTACTTC. It translates to CASSLGPGTQETQYF.